This TCR beta chain emerged from a study of blood T cell repertoires in COVID-19. The overall study: The origin of the acute and convalescent COVID-19 samples was the United States, Italy and Spain. The analysed material was cDNA or gDNA that came from T cells, B-cell-depleted T cells, or PBMCs.

Per the original data handling: Amplifying reference gene primers gave estimates of nucleated cell counts. Only in-frame clones appear in the TCRdb table, and some are missing; sequencing was by immunoSEQ multiplex PCR. V and J calls and clone size follow that table, whereas D and trimming were derived from the DNA. The sample records about 73,000 clones, approximately 80% being singletons. The germline gives CDR1 LGHNA, CDR2 YNFKEQ. The CDR3 sequence is 13 residues long. V was pared by 0 bases and J by 7 bases, with 2 bases of the junction left unmatched. The rearrangement links TRBV4-2 to TRBJ1-2; 7 nucleotides align to TRBD1. The TCR was taken from a man of 80 years or more with active or convalescent COVID-19. Sequencing was done on a sample of peripheral blood. The CDR3 sequence is CASSQERQGGYTF. CDR3 nucleotide sequence: TGTGCCAGCAGCCAAGAACGACAGGGTGGCTACACCTTC.